One T cell receptor (beta chain) is described in this entry. Produced via immunoSEQ multiplex PCR; TCRdb's table is partial and in-frame only. The data contain fewer than 150,000 clones, approximately 80% of them singletons. The source of the sample is a study of blood T cell repertoires in COVID-19. On the study more broadly: The United States, Italy and Spain provided the acute and convalescent COVID-19 samples.

CDR3 size: 18 residues. CDR1 and CDR2 (germline): SGHDT, YYEEEE. Losses at the gene ends were 3 bases for V and 0 bases for J; bases not matched to a gene: 7. The clonotype originates from a man older than 75 with acute or convalescent COVID-19. J is TRBJ2-2 and V is TRBV5-6; 11 positions match TRBD2. The sample comprised peripheral blood. The CDR3 DNA reads as TGTGCCAGCAGCTACCAGACTAGCGGGGCATCGAACACCGGGGAGCTGTTTTTT. Translated: CASSYQTSGASNTGELFF.